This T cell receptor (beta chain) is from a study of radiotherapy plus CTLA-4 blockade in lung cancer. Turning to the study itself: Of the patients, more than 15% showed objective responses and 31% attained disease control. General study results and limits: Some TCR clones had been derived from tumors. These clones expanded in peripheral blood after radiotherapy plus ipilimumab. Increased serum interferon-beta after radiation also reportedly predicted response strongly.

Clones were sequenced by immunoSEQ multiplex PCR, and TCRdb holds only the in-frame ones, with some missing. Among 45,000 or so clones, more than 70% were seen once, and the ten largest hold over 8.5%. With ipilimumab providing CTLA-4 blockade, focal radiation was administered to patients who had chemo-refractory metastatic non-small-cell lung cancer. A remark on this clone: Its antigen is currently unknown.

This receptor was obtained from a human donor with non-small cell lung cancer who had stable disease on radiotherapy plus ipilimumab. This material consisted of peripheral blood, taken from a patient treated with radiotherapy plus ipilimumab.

The CDR3, as DNA: TGCAGCGTTGAATGCCGAACCTTGGACTATGGCTACACCTTC. Translation: CSVECRTLDYGYTF. This chain connects TRBV29-1 to TRBJ1-2; D gene ambiguous. Germline CDR1 is SQVTM and CDR2 is ANQGSEA. V gave up 2 bases and J gave up 3 bases, with 13 bases separating them. This CDR3 comprises 14 residues.